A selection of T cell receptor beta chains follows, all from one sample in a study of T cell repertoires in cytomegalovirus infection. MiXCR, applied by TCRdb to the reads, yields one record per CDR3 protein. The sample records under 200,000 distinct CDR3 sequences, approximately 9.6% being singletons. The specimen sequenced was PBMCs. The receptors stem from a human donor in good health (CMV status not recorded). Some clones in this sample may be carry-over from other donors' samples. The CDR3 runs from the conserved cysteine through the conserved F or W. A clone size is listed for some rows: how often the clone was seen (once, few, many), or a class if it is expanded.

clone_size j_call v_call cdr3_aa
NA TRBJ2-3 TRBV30 CAWSGTGSLLDTQYF
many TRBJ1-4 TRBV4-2 CASSQDPDPTNEKLFF
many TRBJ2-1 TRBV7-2 CASSSGGNEQFF
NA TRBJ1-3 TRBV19 CASSAGLSGNTIYF
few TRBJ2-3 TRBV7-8 CASSYPLAGVGTDTQYF
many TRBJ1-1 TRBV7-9 CASSTWDRNTEAFF
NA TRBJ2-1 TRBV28 CASSYPGTSGNEQFF
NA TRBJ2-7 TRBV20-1 CSANGIYEQYF
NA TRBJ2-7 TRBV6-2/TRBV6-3 CASFDRTGAYEQYF
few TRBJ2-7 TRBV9 CASSVAGDSSYEQYF
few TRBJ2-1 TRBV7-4 CASSSLAGGWGNEQFF
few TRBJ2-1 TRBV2 CASNVLATHEQFF
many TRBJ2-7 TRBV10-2 CASSRQGSYEQYF
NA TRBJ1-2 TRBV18 CASSPRTGDGYGYTF
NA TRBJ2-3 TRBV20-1 CSAGGGWTDTQDF
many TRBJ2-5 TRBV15 CATSRDGGGQETQYF
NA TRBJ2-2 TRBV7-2 CASSHRQGGDAGELFF
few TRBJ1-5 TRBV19 CASTSQGSNQPQHF
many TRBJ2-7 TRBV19 CASSITGGYEQYF
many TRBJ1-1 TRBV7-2 CASSLLQGNTEAFF
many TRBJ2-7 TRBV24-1 CATSDPDEQYF
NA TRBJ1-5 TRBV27 CASSGRGRPQHF
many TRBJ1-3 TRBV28 CASAQALSGNTIYF
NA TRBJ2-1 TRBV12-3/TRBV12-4 CASRGSYNEQFF
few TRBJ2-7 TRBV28 CASSFPGYEQYF
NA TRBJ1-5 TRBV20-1 CSASRAALPHQPQHF
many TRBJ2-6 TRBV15 CATSRDGSSGANVLTF
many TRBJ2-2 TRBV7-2 CASSLSRGNTGELFF
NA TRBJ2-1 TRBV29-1 CSGTSGSSYNEQFF
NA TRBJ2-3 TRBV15 CATSGGLAGGPGTDTQYF
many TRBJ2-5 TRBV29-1 CSVGLAGGGETQYF
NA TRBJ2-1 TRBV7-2 CASSFRGSSGNDEQFF
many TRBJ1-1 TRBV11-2 CASSWGAAGRNTEAFF
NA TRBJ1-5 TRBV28 CASRYQTTGLGQPQHF
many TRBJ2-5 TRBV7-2 CASSRASLLETQYF
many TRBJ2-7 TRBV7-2 CASSLGGAEQYF
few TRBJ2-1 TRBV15 CATSRDRYSGRALKDEQFF